Shown below are 9 T cell receptor beta chains from a single sample sequenced in a study of blood T cell repertoires in COVID-19. Measured with immunoSEQ multiplex PCR; TCRdb has only the in-frame clones, and not every one. The table shows around 300,000 clones, with around 88% occurring only once. Sequencing input: PBMCs or T cells enriched from blood (not recorded which). The receptors here all came from a woman aged 40 to 49 who had recovered from COVID-19.

The V gene is TRBV5-1, the J gene TRBJ2-1; D is ambiguous. The V and J ends lost 5 bases and 2 bases respectively, with 11 bases between them. CDR1 is SGHRS and CDR2 is YFSETQ in the germline V gene. This CDR3 region has 14 residues. The CDR3 here is CASSARETYNEQFF. The CDR3 DNA sequence: TGCGCCAGCAGTGCCCGTGAGACCTACAATGAGCAGTTCTTC.

J is TRBJ2-7 and V is TRBV7-9; tentatively, D is TRBD2 (7 bases). Trimming shortened V by 2 bases and J by 7 bases, and 15 bases separated the two germline ends. CDR3 length: 14 residues. Germline CDR1 is SEHNR and CDR2 is FQNEAQ (reference sequence). The CDR3 protein is CASSLPAGAGEQYF. The CDR3 nucleotides are TGTGCCAGCAGCTTACCGGCGGGGGCTGGAGAGCAGTACTTC.

The table lists this clone with a few counts. The chain is built from TRBV7-9 and TRBJ2-1, with TRBD1 matching 7 bases. Trimming took 0 bases from V and 7 from J; bases not matched to a gene: 6. The CDR3 is made up of 15 amino acids. Germline loops: CDR1 SEHNR, CDR2 FQNEAQ (reference sequence). CDR3: CASSLAGTASNEQFF. In nucleotides, the CDR3 is TGTGCCAGCAGCTTAGCCGGGACAGCGTCGAATGAGCAGTTCTTC.

This chain links TRBV7-9 with TRBJ1-2; no clear D. The CDR3 extends over 12 amino acids. The germline CDR1 and CDR2 sequences are SEHNR and FQNEAQ (reference sequence). V dropped 0 bases and J dropped 7 bases, with 6 bases sitting between them. CDR3 DNA sequence: TGTGCCAGCAGCTTAGCCTTCGGTGGCTACACCTTC. Amino acid sequence: CASSLAFGGYTF.

The rearrangement links TRBV10-3 to TRBJ2-7, with TRBD2 identical over 7 bases. CDR1 is ENHRY, CDR2 SYGVKD, per germline. J gave up 2 bases and V 6 bases, and 16 bases lay outside the gene matches. The CDR3 loop spans 17 amino acids. The CDR3 nucleotides read TGTGCCATCAGCGAAGCAAGAGGACTAGGCGGAACCTACGAGCAGTACTTC. This encodes CAISEARGLGGTYEQYF.

J is TRBJ2-3 and V is TRBV9; D unclear. The V end was cut by 3 bases, the J end by 0 bases, with 5 bases between. Germline CDR1 and CDR2: SGDLS and YYNGEE. This CDR3 is built from 13 residues. In DNA, the CDR3 is TGTGCCAGCAGCGCCTACAGCACAGATACGCAGTATTTT. This sequence encodes CASSAYSTDTQYF. Using reference TRBV9 and TRBJ2-3 for the parts outside the CDR3, the full variable domain is DSGVTQTPKHLITATGQRVTLRCSPRSGDLSVYWYQQSLDQGLQFLIQYYNGEERAKGNILERFSAQQFPDLHSELNLSSLELGDSALYFCASSAYSTDTQYFGPGTRLTVL.

The rearrangement joins TRBV5-1 to TRBJ2-3; TRBD1 might be the D (6 bases). Trimming took off 2 bases at V and 4 bases at J, with 14 bases between the two ends. Germline assignment: CDR1 SGHRS and CDR2 YFSETQ. This CDR3 has 15 residues. The DNA of the CDR3 is TGCGCCAGCAGCTTCTGGGGGCTTGAAGCAGATACGCAGTATTTT. This sequence encodes CASSFWGLEADTQYF.

The gene calls are TRBV7-9 and TRBJ2-4; D is ambiguous. Trimming took off 5 bases at V and 0 bases at J, with 11 bases between the two ends. The CDR3 runs 15 residues. Germline V gene data show CDR1 as SEHNR and CDR2 as FQNEAQ (reference sequence). Written as DNA, the CDR3 is TGTGCCAGCAGCCCCCCTCGGGTAGCCAAAAACATTCAGTACTTC. It encodes CASSPPRVAKNIQYF.

The V gene is TRBV5-1, the J gene TRBJ1-6, with D perhaps TRBD1 (5 bases). The germline CDR1 and CDR2 sequences are SGHRS and YFSETQ. Trimming pared 6 bases from V and 8 bases from J, leaving 15 bases between. The CDR3 sequence is 14 residues long. The CDR3 is CASNLGGYDSPLHF. In nucleotides, the CDR3 is TGCGCCAGCAACCTGGGGGGGTACGATTCACCCCTCCACTTT.